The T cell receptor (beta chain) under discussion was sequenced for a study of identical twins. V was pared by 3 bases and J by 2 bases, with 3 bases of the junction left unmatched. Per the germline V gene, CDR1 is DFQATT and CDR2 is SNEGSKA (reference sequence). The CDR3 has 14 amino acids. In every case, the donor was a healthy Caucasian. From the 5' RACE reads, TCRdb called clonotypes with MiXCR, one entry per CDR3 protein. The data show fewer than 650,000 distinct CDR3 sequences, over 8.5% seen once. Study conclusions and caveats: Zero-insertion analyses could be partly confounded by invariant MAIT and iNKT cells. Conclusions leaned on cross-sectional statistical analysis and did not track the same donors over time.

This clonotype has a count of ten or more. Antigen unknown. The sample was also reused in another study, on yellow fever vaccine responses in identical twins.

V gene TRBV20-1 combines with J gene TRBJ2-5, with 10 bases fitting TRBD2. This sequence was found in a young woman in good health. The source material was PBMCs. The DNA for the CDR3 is TGCAGTGCTAGTCCTAGCGGGAGACAAGAGACCCAGTACTTC. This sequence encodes CSASPSGRQETQYF.